This record looks at one TCR beta chain sequence and its context. Its antigen is undetermined. V lost 2 bases to trimming and J lost 2 bases; unmatched junction nucleotides: 20. Germline values: CDR1 MNHEY, CDR2 SMNVEV (reference sequence). CDR3 length: 21 amino acids. These data are taken from a study of PD-1 blockade in classical Hodgkin lymphoma. Study-wide points: Patients with an early start, nivolumab under 1 year after ASCT, were excluded. Reports indicated that newly diagnosed patients had lower baseline TCR diversity than healthy donors did. Partial responders and progressors had significantly lower baseline TCR diversity. With CD4+ cells, TCR diversity rose significantly by C4D1, but not with CD8+ cells.

Each patient relapsed following autologous stem cell transplantation, and prior brentuximab vedotin exposure differed. Sequencing was performed with immunoSEQ multiplex PCR; in TCRdb, only in-frame clones are kept and a portion is missing. The sample carries 90,000 to 130,000 clones, about nine tenths recorded once. The receptor was isolated from a human donor with classical Hodgkin lymphoma. The chain combines TRBV27 with TRBJ2-7, with 11 nucleotides matching TRBD2. The sample consisted of peripheral blood mononuclear cells (PBMCs), taken before the second cycle of nivolumab. This CDR3 reads CASSLKWFQGLAEYKAYEQYF. CDR3 nucleotide sequence: TGTGCCAGCAGTTTAAAATGGTTCCAGGGACTAGCGGAATATAAAGCCTACGAGCAGTACTTC.